The 22 T cell receptor beta chains below come from one sample, sequenced in a study of PD-1 blockade in classical Hodgkin lymphoma. There was relapse after autologous stem cell transplantation in every patient, and there was variation in brentuximab vedotin exposure. Produced via immunoSEQ multiplex PCR; TCRdb's table is partial and in-frame only. The sample includes around 20,000 clones, around 80% of them seen just once. This specimen was peripheral blood mononuclear cells (PBMCs), taken at baseline. All receptors derive from a human donor with classical Hodgkin lymphoma.

The chain couples TRBV29-1 to TRBJ2-4, with TRBD2 matching 11 bases. V was clipped by 6 bases and J by 11 bases; unmatched bases: 6. CDR1 and CDR2 from the germline V gene are SQVTM and ANQGSEA. The CDR3 length is 12 residues. The CDR3 loop reads CSVGTSGSLQYF. In DNA form, the CDR3 reads TGCAGCGTCGGGACTAGCGGATCTCTTCAGTACTTC.

The J gene is TRBJ2-5, the V gene TRBV7-9; D not certain. Deletions cut 1 base from V and 5 bases from J, with 5 bases between. This CDR3 has 12 residues. Germline CDR1 and CDR2: SEHNR and FQNEAQ (reference sequence). The CDR3 DNA reads TGTGCCAGCAGCTTAGGTCCCGAGACCCAGTACTTC. This codes for CASSLGPETQYF. Together with reference TRBV7-9 and TRBJ2-5, the CDR3 gives the full variable domain: DTGVSQNPRHKITKRGQNVTFRCDPISEHNRLYWYRQTLGQGPEFLTYFQNEAQLEKSRLLSDRFSAERPKGSFSTLEIQRTEQGDSAMYLCASSLGPETQYFGPGTRLLVL.

V and J are TRBV7-8 and TRBJ2-7; D unresolved. Germline CDR1 reads SGHVS; CDR2 reads FQNEAQ. The ends were cut back, 2 bases at V and 2 bases at J, with 13 bases in the middle. The CDR3 consists of 15 residues. This CDR3 is CASSLTQSSAYEQYF. CDR3 bases: TGTGCCAGCAGCTTAACGCAGAGTTCAGCCTACGAGCAGTACTTC. Supplemented by reference TRBV7-8 and TRBJ2-7, the full variable domain reads GAGVSQSPRYKVAKRGQDVALRCDPISGHVSLFWYQQALGQGPEFLTYFQNEAQLDKSGLPSDRFFAERPEGSVSTLKIQRTQQEDSAVYLCASSLTQSSAYEQYFGPGTRLTVT.

The chain is built from TRBV27 and TRBJ2-7, with 10 nucleotides matching TRBD1. Trimming at V came to 2 bases and at J to 4 bases, leaving 14 bases not matched to a gene. CDR1 is MNHEY, CDR2 SMNVEV, per germline (reference sequence). The CDR3 loop spans 18 amino acids. The chain's CDR3 is CASSLRVPAGQGTYEQYF. CDR3 coding DNA: TGTGCCAGCAGTTTAAGGGTGCCGGCGGGACAGGGGACATACGAGCAGTACTTC.

J is TRBJ1-2 and V is TRBV30; D call uncertain. CDR3 length equals 14 residues. V shed 1 base and J shed 2 bases, with 11 bases lying between them. CDR1 GTSNPN and CDR2 SVGIG come from the germline V gene (reference sequence). CDR3 region: CAWSGNSPNYGYTF. DNA for the CDR3: TGTGCCTGGAGTGGAAATTCCCCCAACTATGGCTACACCTTC.

The gene calls are TRBV5-1 and TRBJ2-2, with D maybe TRBD2 (5 bases). CDR1 SGHRS and CDR2 YFSETQ come from the germline V gene. Trimming left V 4 bases short and J 6 bases short, with 13 bases between. The CDR3 totals 14 residues. The CDR3: CASSTVAGPGELFF. The CDR3 DNA reads as TGCGCCAGCAGCACGGTGGCGGGCCCCGGGGAGCTGTTTTTT. Full variable domain (missing parts from reference TRBV5-1 and TRBJ2-2): KAGVTQTPRYLIKTRGQQVTLSCSPISGHRSVSWYQQTPGQGLQFLFEYFSETQRNKGNFPGRFSGRQFSNSRSEMNVSTLELGDSALYLCASSTVAGPGELFFGEGSRLTVL.

The chain uses TRBV28 and TRBJ2-7, with 10 bases that match TRBD1. CDR1 is MDHEN and CDR2 is SYDVKM in the germline V gene. The CDR3 spans 15 residues. V was pared by 6 bases and J by 1 base, with 6 bases of the junction left unmatched. The CDR3 nucleotides read TGTGCCAGCAGACCCCCGGGACAGGGGTCCTACGAGCAGTACTTC. It specifies CASRPPGQGSYEQYF.

V usage is TRBV4-2 and J usage is TRBJ1-4; 9 bases are a match to TRBD1. CDR3 length: 15 residues. Per germline, CDR1 LGHNA and CDR2 YNFKEQ. Trimming took 4 bases from V and 5 from J; bases not matched to a gene: 5. CDR3: CASSRDDRGNEKLFF. The CDR3 nucleotides read TGTGCCAGCAGCCGAGACGACAGGGGGAATGAAAAACTGTTTTTT.

In its sample, this clone was seen once. This chain connects TRBV6-6 to TRBJ2-7; 7 bases map to TRBD1. This CDR3 has 14 amino acids. V shed 5 bases, J shed 2 bases, and the junction held 6 bases outside the gene matches. Germline loops: CDR1 MNHNY, CDR2 SVGAGI (reference sequence). The CDR3 coding sequence is TGTGCCAGCAGTGCCTACAGGGGCCCCTACGAGCAGTACTTC. This translates into CASSAYRGPYEQYF.

The chain uses TRBV2 and TRBJ2-7, with D perhaps TRBD1 (5 bases). CDR3 size: 13 residues. Germline CDR1 SNHLY, CDR2 FYNNEI. The V end was cut by 8 bases, the J end by 0 bases, with 11 bases between. In nucleotides, the CDR3 is TGTGCCAGCCTGTCTCAGGGCTCCTACGAGCAGTACTTC. It yields the protein CASLSQGSYEQYF. Using reference TRBV2 and TRBJ2-7 for the parts outside the CDR3, the full variable domain is EPEVTQTPSHQVTQMGQEVILRCVPISNHLYFYWYRQILGQKVEFLVSFYNNEISEKSEIFDDQFSVERPDGSNFTLKIRSTKLEDSAMYFCASLSQGSYEQYFGPGTRLTVT.

This rearrangement joins TRBV27 to TRBJ2-7; D is perhaps TRBD1 or TRBD2 (5 bases each). The CDR3 loop spans 14 amino acids. Trimming left V 6 bases short and J 2 bases short, with 14 bases between. Germline assignment: CDR1 MNHEY and CDR2 SMNVEV (reference sequence). The CDR3 DNA reads as TGTGCCAGCAGCCCCTCGAGGGGTCCCTACGAGCAGTACTTC. Translated: CASSPSRGPYEQYF.

The rearrangement joins TRBV30 to TRBJ1-1, with TRBD1 matching 7 bases. The germline CDR1 and CDR2 sequences are GTSNPN and SVGIG (reference sequence). This CDR3 is 13 amino acids long. J lost 4 bases, V lost 3 bases, and 5 bases had no gene match. The CDR3 spells CAWSGTASTEAFF. CDR3 bases: TGTGCCTGGAGCGGGACAGCCAGCACTGAAGCTTTCTTT.

The chain recombines TRBV6-1 with TRBJ1-2, with 7 bases lining up with TRBD1. The CDR3 runs 11 residues. Germline V gives CDR1 MNHNS, CDR2 SASEGT. J lost 14 bases, V lost 3 bases, and 6 bases had no gene match. Written as DNA, the CDR3 is TGTGCCAGCAGTGAGGGACAGAGGTCAACCTTC. Encoded protein: CASSEGQRSTF.

This clone was observed a handful of times. The chain links TRBV28 to TRBJ2-1, with TRBD1 matching 8 bases. This CDR3 comprises 17 residues. The V gene's germline CDR1 is MDHEN and CDR2 SYDVKM. The V gene end was trimmed by 2 bases and the J gene end by 7 bases; junction bases not matched to a gene: 13. The CDR3 protein is CASSLEFLVRQGNEQFF. For the CDR3, the DNA is TGTGCCAGCAGTTTAGAGTTTTTGGTCCGACAGGGGAATGAGCAGTTCTTC. Variable domain in full (rest from reference TRBV28 and TRBJ2-1): DVKVTQSSRYLVKRTGEKVFLECVQDMDHENMFWYRQDPGLGLRLIYFSYDVKMKEKGDIPEGYSVSREKKERFSLILESASTNQTSMYLCASSLEFLVRQGNEQFFGPGTRLTVL.

This clone has only a few counts. The chain joins TRBV9 to TRBJ2-2; D gene ambiguous. Trimming took off 0 bases at V and 4 bases at J, with 1 base between the two ends. This CDR3 is built from 12 residues. CDR1 and CDR2 (germline): SGDLS, YYNGEE. The CDR3 nucleotides are TGTGCCAGCAGCGTAGGCACCGGGGAGCTGTTTTTT. This gives the protein CASSVGTGELFF.

The chain couples TRBV9 to TRBJ2-2, with D perhaps matching TRBD2 (6 bases). V was shortened by 3 bases and J by 3 bases, with 15 bases between the two germline ends. CDR3 length equals 16 residues. Germline lookup yields CDR1 SGDLS and CDR2 YYNGEE. The CDR3 nucleotides read TGTGCCAGCAGCGCCGGGGCGGGGTTGGACACCGGGGAGCTGTTTTTT. Protein: CASSAGAGLDTGELFF.

The V call is TRBV2, the J call TRBJ1-4, with D possibly being TRBD1 (5 bases). V lost 9 bases to trimming and J lost 0 bases, with 14 bases between them. The germline V gene has CDR1 SNHLY and CDR2 FYNNEI. The CDR3 covers 15 residues. For the CDR3, the DNA is TGTGCCAGTCAGCAGGGCTCTGCAACTAATGAAAAACTGTTTTTT. Amino acid sequence: CASQQGSATNEKLFF.

The rearrangement joins TRBV5-1 to TRBJ1-1; 11 bases are shared with TRBD1. From germline, CDR1 is SGHRS and CDR2 YFSETQ. The V and J ends lost 3 bases and 4 bases, in that order; junction bases with no gene match: 5. The CDR3 spans 15 residues. CDR3 sequence (DNA): TGCGCCAGCAGCTGGGGACAGGGGGAGGGCACTGAAGCTTTCTTT. Amino acid sequence: CASSWGQGEGTEAFF.

Here the CDR3 reads CATTIAGGSPDTQYF. The CDR3, as DNA: TGTGCCACGACCATAGCGGGAGGGAGCCCAGATACGCAGTATTTT. The rearrangement joins TRBV6-5 to TRBJ2-3; 11 bases align to TRBD2. Germline V gives CDR1 MNHEY, CDR2 SVGAGI. This CDR3 is built from 15 residues. V lost 10 bases, J lost 4 bases, and 10 bases stayed unmatched.

V is TRBV6-6 and J is TRBJ1-2; weak D call: TRBD1 (6 bases). This CDR3 has 13 amino acids. V was shortened by 6 bases and J by 6 bases, with 14 bases between the two germline ends. Germline CDR1 is MNHNY and CDR2 is SVGAGI (reference sequence). CDR3 loop: CASSPQGKDGYTF. The CDR3 DNA is TGTGCCAGCAGCCCACAGGGCAAAGATGGCTACACCTTC.

This chain connects TRBV29-1 to TRBJ2-1; TRBD2 matches 7 bases. V was clipped by 4 bases and J by 5 bases; unmatched bases: 8. The CDR3 covers 14 residues. Germline lookup yields CDR1 SQVTM and CDR2 ANQGSEA. This CDR3 reads CSVALTSINNEQFF. The CDR3 coding sequence is TGCAGCGTTGCCCTGACTAGCATCAACAATGAGCAGTTCTTC.

The CDR3 region has the DNA TGTGCCAGCAGTGAGGGCTCTAATCAGCCCCAGCATTTT. Residues: CASSEGSNQPQHF. This rearrangement joins TRBV2 to TRBJ1-5; D call uncertain. Germline V gene data show CDR1 as SNHLY and CDR2 as FYNNEI. V dropped 3 bases and J dropped 4 bases, with 7 bases sitting between them. This CDR3 region has 13 residues.